This T cell receptor (beta chain) was profiled in a study of Graves' ophthalmopathy and Graves' hyperthyroidism. In the study overall: Peripheral blood was obtained at first diagnosis, ahead of any treatment.

Of note for this clonotype: A much larger clone sits a single nucleotide away, making a read error possible.

Clinical symptoms and serum thyroxine were used for diagnosis; TRAb, thyroid ultrasound and orbital computed tomography were also relied on. The CDR3 is 12 residues long. Germline CDR1 is SGHRS and CDR2 is YFSETQ. Amplification targeted the TCR beta CDR3 regions, with RNA transcripts as the source material. Investigators did first-round RT-PCR with HTBI primers, then second-round multiplex PCR. In TCRdb, the multiplex PCR reads were re-called with MiXCR into one record per CDR3 protein. Here the sample spans about 740,000 distinct CDR3 sequences, roughly two fifths being singletons. The source is an adult man with Graves' ophthalmopathy. The gene calls are TRBV5-1 and TRBJ2-5; unclear D gene. The sample consisted of peripheral blood. The CDR3 sequence is CASSDYQETQYF. CDR3 in DNA: TGTGCCAGCAGCGACTACCAAGAGACCCAGTACTTC.